What follows is one TCR beta chain and its context. These data originate in a study of blood T cells in healthy people across ages. The use of a sample-barcoded 5' primer and a J-beta primer mix characterized a second PCR of 7 to 11 cycles. MiXCR, applied by TCRdb to the 5' RACE reads, yields one record per CDR3 protein. The data contain about 1.8 million distinct CDR3 sequences, roughly 50% of them singletons. Trimming shortened V by 0 bases and J by 2 bases, and 5 bases separated the two germline ends. This CDR3 spans 14 amino acids. Sequences were obtained from blood. The TCR was taken from a woman between 40 and 50 years old in good health. The V call is TRBV12-3 or TRBV12-4, the J call TRBJ1-5; no firm D call. CDR3 DNA: TGTGCCAGCAGTTTAGCGAGAGGCAATCAGCCCCAGCATTTT. Its protein is CASSLARGNQPQHF.